The 30 T cell receptor beta chains below come from one sample, sequenced in a study of blood T cell repertoires in COVID-19 (dated by TCRdb to about 2020). The library was built by means of the immunoSEQ multiplex PCR assay. Drawn from immuneACCESS, this table holds only the in-frame rearrangements with V and J called that TCRdb kept. Clones are partly lost; checked studies trace under half to an unresolved V gene and leave the rest unexplained. Counted in this sample were more than 150,000 clones; over 80% of them appeared once. Around 13% of the sample belongs to the ten largest clones. The sample consisted of PBMCs or T cells enriched from blood (not recorded which). The receptors come from a woman aged 60-75 years who had recovered from COVID-19.

The chain recombines TRBV2 with TRBJ1-6; 12 nucleotides line up with TRBD1. Germline values: CDR1 SNHLY, CDR2 FYNNEI. This CDR3 is built from 16 residues. After removal of 8 bases from V and 8 bases from J, the junction contained 10 bases not matched to a gene. Written as DNA, the CDR3 is TGTGCCAGCGATCCGACCGGGACAGGGGGCTATTCACCCCTCCACTTT. Translating gives CASDPTGTGGYSPLHF.

The rearrangement links TRBV2 to TRBJ2-1, with 12 nucleotides matching TRBD2. Per germline, CDR1 SNHLY and CDR2 FYNNEI. With 4 bases clipped from V and 3 bases from J, the junction kept 1 base outside the gene matches. The length of the CDR3 is 15 residues. The DNA of the CDR3 is TGTGCCAGCAGTGCGACTAGCGGGAGCTACAATGAGCAGTTCTTC. It encodes CASSATSGSYNEQFF.

The chain combines TRBV5-1 with TRBJ1-3; tentatively, D is TRBD1 (5 bases). The CDR3 contains 17 residues. V lost 4 bases and J 2 bases, leaving 19 bases between the germline ends. CDR1 is SGHRS, CDR2 YFSETQ, per germline. CDR3 nucleotides: TGCGCCAGCAGCACCGCTCAGGGAGGGATCGCTGGAAACACCATATATTTT. This gives the protein CASSTAQGGIAGNTIYF.

V usage is TRBV6-5 and J usage is TRBJ1-2; unclear D gene. The V end was cut by 2 bases, the J end by 4 bases, with 14 bases between. The CDR3 consists of 15 residues. The germline V gene encodes CDR1 MNHEY and CDR2 SVGAGI. The CDR3 sequence is CASSYDRRSPYGYTF. The CDR3 DNA reads as TGTGCCAGCAGTTACGATAGGAGGAGCCCCTATGGCTACACCTTC.

The chain links TRBV7-2 to TRBJ2-7, with D uncertain. This CDR3 spans 16 amino acids. With 0 bases removed from V and 0 bases from J, the gap between germline ends came to 12 bases. From germline, CDR1 is SGHTA and CDR2 FQGNSA. CDR3 bases: TGTGCCAGCAGCTTAGCCTCGCGGCCAAGCTCCTACGAGCAGTACTTC. Encoded protein: CASSLASRPSSYEQYF.

Comments on this clone: Other DNA sequences in this specimen translate into the identical CDR3. The V and J genes are TRBV4-1 and TRBJ2-3, with no clear D. Germline CDR1 reads MGHRA; CDR2 reads YSYEKL. CDR3 length: 14 residues. V lost 0 bases and J 3 bases, leaving 7 bases between the germline ends. The CDR3 coding sequence is TGCGCCAGCAGCCAAGATCGGGTGACAGATACGCAGTATTTT. It codes for CASSQDRVTDTQYF.

The chain is built from TRBV28 and TRBJ1-1; TRBD1 matches 11 bases. Germline values: CDR1 MDHEN, CDR2 SYDVKM. The CDR3 extends over 16 amino acids. V lost 2 bases and J lost 4; bases outside the gene matches: 6. The CDR3 region is CASSLGGGTGGTEAFF. The CDR3 DNA is TGTGCCAGCAGTTTAGGAGGGGGGACAGGGGGCACTGAAGCTTTCTTT.

This chain links TRBV7-2 with TRBJ2-7, with TRBD2 matching 10 bases. After removal of 1 base from V and 2 bases from J, the junction contained 2 bases not matched to a gene. The CDR3 is 15 amino acids. Germline V lookup: CDR1 SGHTA, CDR2 FQGNSA. The CDR3 protein is CASSLGSGGTYEQYF. The CDR3 coding sequence is TGTGCCAGCAGCTTAGGTAGCGGGGGGACCTACGAGCAGTACTTC.

The chain is built from TRBV6-1 and TRBJ1-5, with D possibly TRBD1 on 5 matching bases. Germline V gene sequence: CDR1 MNHNS, CDR2 SASEGT. The V end was cut by 3 bases, the J end by 7 bases, with 10 bases between. The CDR3 is made up of 13 amino acids. CDR3 in amino acids: CASSEGEEQPQHF. The CDR3 bases are TGTGCCAGCAGTGAGGGGGAGGAGCAGCCCCAGCATTTT.

This chain joins TRBV5-8 and TRBJ2-1; TRBD1 aligns across 7 bases. The CDR3 loop spans 13 amino acids. Germline CDR1 reads SGHTS; CDR2 reads YDEGEE. J was trimmed by 10 bases and V by 4 bases; bases with no gene match: 8. Here the CDR3 DNA reads TGTGCCAGCAGCCGCCCTGGCAGGGGGGAGCAGTTCTTC. As protein: CASSRPGRGEQFF.

This sequence joins TRBV28 and TRBJ1-5; 7 bases fit TRBD1. V trimming: 7 bases; J trimming: 8 bases; junction bases outside the gene matches: 11. The CDR3 contains 14 residues. Germline V lookup: CDR1 MDHEN, CDR2 SYDVKM. CDR3: CASTLQGGGKPQHF. DNA of the CDR3: TGTGCCAGCACACTTCAGGGGGGCGGGAAGCCCCAGCATTTT.

The genes are TRBV21-1 and TRBJ1-2. TRBV21-1 is termed a pseudogene. The CDR3 is made up of 13 amino acids. The CDR3 coding sequence is TGTGCCAGCAGCATTGTGGGGGGCTATGGCTACACCTTC. Its protein is CASSIVGGYGYTF.

This chain links TRBV20-1 with TRBJ2-1; tentatively, D is TRBD1 (6 bases). Trimming shortened V by 4 bases and J by 0 bases, and 13 bases separated the two germline ends. The germline V gene has CDR1 DFQATT and CDR2 SNEGSKA (reference sequence). The length of the CDR3 is 15 residues. CDR3 bases: TGCAGTGCTATTGACAGGCCGAGCTCCTACAATGAGCAGTTCTTC. Translated: CSAIDRPSSYNEQFF.

The chain couples TRBV5-6 to TRBJ1-6; 9 nucleotides match TRBD1. Unmatched junction bases numbered 3, after V lost 1 base and J lost 10 bases. CDR3 length: 14 amino acids. Germline CDR1 SGHDT, CDR2 YYEEEE. Written as DNA, the CDR3 is TGTGCCAGCAGCTTGACAGGGGGCGGATCACCCCTCCACTTT. It specifies CASSLTGGGSPLHF.

This clone appeared a few times. The rearrangement uses TRBV24-1 and TRBJ1-3, with D maybe TRBD1 (5 bases). The CDR3 loop spans 15 amino acids. Trimming removed 4 bases from V and 2 bases from J, with 11 bases in between. Germline CDR1 is KGHDR and CDR2 is SFDVKD. CDR3 sequence: CATSESDSAGNTIYF. CDR3 DNA: TGTGCCACCAGTGAGTCAGACAGTGCTGGAAACACCATATATTTT.

V usage is TRBV6-1 and J usage is TRBJ1-6; D remains ambiguous. Germline V lookup: CDR1 MNHNS, CDR2 SASEGT. V was pared by 2 bases and J by 2 bases, with 19 bases between. The CDR3 contains 19 residues. The CDR3 protein is CASSERSTGRTTYNSPLHF. CDR3 bases: TGTGCCAGCAGTGAAAGGAGTACTGGTCGTACTACCTATAATTCACCCCTCCACTTT.

The chain combines TRBV6-5 with TRBJ1-4; 7 nucleotides agree with TRBD1. Germline V gene data show CDR1 as MNHEY and CDR2 as SVGAGI. This CDR3 region has 14 residues. V lost 6 bases to trimming and J lost 7 bases; unmatched junction nucleotides: 8. CDR3 residues: CASRRQGGPEKLFF. In DNA, the CDR3 is TGTGCCAGCAGGCGTCAGGGGGGACCTGAAAAACTGTTTTTT.

Concerning this clone itself: This sample also contains other DNA sequences that code for the same CDR3. The chain recombines TRBV20-1 with TRBJ2-1; TRBD2 might be the D (5 bases). The germline V and J ends were trimmed by 6 bases and 6 bases, with 9 bases remaining between them. Germline-derived CDR1 and CDR2 are DFQATT and SNEGSKA (reference sequence). This CDR3 contains 11 residues. CDR3 protein: CSARGGNEQFF. The CDR3 DNA sequence: TGCAGTGCCCGGGGTGGCAATGAGCAGTTCTTC.

V gene TRBV5-4 combines with J gene TRBJ1-5, with 8 bases identical to TRBD1. The CDR3 spans 15 residues. Looked up from germline, CDR1 is SGHNT and CDR2 is YYREEE (reference sequence). J gave up 1 base and V 0 bases, and 0 bases lay outside the gene matches. The CDR3 here is CASSLDRGSNQPQHF. CDR3 sequence (DNA): TGTGCCAGCAGCTTGGACAGGGGGAGCAATCAGCCCCAGCATTTT.

The chain uses TRBV18 and TRBJ2-1; 9 bases match TRBD2. CDR1 KGHSH and CDR2 LQKENI come from the germline V gene. The CDR3 has 15 amino acids. Germline trimming cut 5 bases from V and 5 bases from J; bases unmatched to any gene: 7. CDR3 coding DNA: TGTGCCAGCTCAGCACTAGCGGGCGAAAACAATGAGCAGTTCTTC. This translates into CASSALAGENNEQFF. The full variable domain, in which reference TRBV18 and TRBJ2-1 provide the parts outside the CDR3, is NAGVMQNPRHLVRRRGQEARLRCSPMKGHSHVYWYRQLPEEGLKFMVYLQKENIIDESGMPKERFSAEFPKEGPSILRIQQVVRGDSAAYFCASSALAGENNEQFFGPGTRLTVL.

V and J are TRBV29-1 and TRBJ2-1, with D possibly TRBD2 on 5 matching bases. CDR3 length: 18 residues. Trimming cost V 1 base and J 9 bases, with 28 bases left between them. Germline V lookup: CDR1 SQVTM, CDR2 ANQGSEA. CDR3 nucleotides: TGCAGCGTTGAAGGGAACCCTTTTTTGGTTGGACTGGTTTGTGAGCAGTTCTTC. It encodes CSVEGNPFLVGLVCEQFF.

This clone appeared once. V gene TRBV3-1 (or the pseudogene TRBV3-2) combines with J gene TRBJ1-1; no clear D. In germline, CDR1 is LGHDT, CDR2 YNNKEL (reference sequence). The V end lost 1 base, the J end lost 5 bases, and 8 bases lay between the germline ends. This CDR3 comprises 13 residues. CDR3 sequence: CASSQGTGTEAFF. CDR3 coding DNA: TGTGCCAGCAGCCAAGGAACCGGGACTGAAGCTTTCTTT.

The chain is built from TRBV28 and TRBJ2-2, with D hard to call. Trimming took off 3 bases at V and 5 bases at J, with 10 bases between the two ends. This CDR3 spans 14 amino acids. Germline-derived CDR1 and CDR2 are MDHEN and SYDVKM. The CDR3 loop is CASSLGSKTGELFF. As DNA, the CDR3 is TGTGCCAGCAGTTTGGGCAGCAAGACCGGGGAGCTGTTTTTT. The variable domain in full, completed from reference TRBV28 and TRBJ2-2, reads DVKVTQSSRYLVKRTGEKVFLECVQDMDHENMFWYRQDPGLGLRLIYFSYDVKMKEKGDIPEGYSVSREKKERFSLILESASTNQTSMYLCASSLGSKTGELFFGEGSRLTVL.

This sequence joins TRBV2 and TRBJ2-2; maybe TRBD2 (6 bases). V shed 3 bases and J shed 7 bases, with 15 bases lying between them. The CDR3 is 15 residues long. CDR1 and CDR2 (germline): SNHLY, FYNNEI. The CDR3 loop is CASSDVGGSGGELFF. CDR3 DNA sequence: TGTGCCAGCAGTGATGTGGGGGGATCAGGCGGGGAGCTGTTTTTT. The complete variable domain, with remaining parts taken from reference TRBV2 and TRBJ2-2, reads EPEVTQTPSHQVTQMGQEVILRCVPISNHLYFYWYRQILGQKVEFLVSFYNNEISEKSEIFDDQFSVERPDGSNFTLKIRSTKLEDSAMYFCASSDVGGSGGELFFGEGSRLTVL.

The chain joins TRBV2 to TRBJ1-2; D is perhaps TRBD1 (5 bases). CDR3 length: 14 amino acids. Between the trimmed V and J ends, which lost 5 bases and 4 bases, there was a span of 14 bases. Germline V gene lookup returns CDR1 SNHLY and CDR2 FYNNEI. In nucleotides, the CDR3 is TGTGCCAGCAGTTCACTCAGGGAAGGCTATGGCTACACCTTC. As protein: CASSSLREGYGYTF.

This clone was seen once. The genes are TRBV10-2 and TRBJ2-7; TRBD1 might be the D (6 bases). Deletions cut 2 bases from V and 1 base from J, with 9 bases between. The CDR3 has 14 amino acids. Germline CDR1 is WSHSY and CDR2 is SAAADI. In DNA form, the CDR3 reads TGCGCCAGCAGTGAGGCGGACAGATCCTACGAGCAGTACTTC. Its protein is CASSEADRSYEQYF.

J is TRBJ1-5 and V is TRBV10-3; 7 nucleotides agree with TRBD1. The CDR3 is 15 amino acids. Germline-derived CDR1 and CDR2 are ENHRY and SYGVKD. The junction had 8 bases not matched to a gene; V was cut back by 3 bases and J by 6 bases. In DNA, the CDR3 is TGTGCCATCAGTGACACACAGGGGAGCGGTCAGCCCCAGCATTTT. Protein sequence: CAISDTQGSGQPQHF.

The V gene is TRBV24-1, the J gene TRBJ1-1; 7 bases align to TRBD1. Looked up from germline, CDR1 is KGHDR and CDR2 is SFDVKD. This CDR3 has 17 residues. V lost 0 bases to trimming and J lost 2 bases; unmatched junction nucleotides: 8. CDR3 loop: CATSDLWGQGENTEAFF. CDR3 DNA: TGTGCCACCAGTGATTTGTGGGGGCAGGGGGAAAACACTGAAGCTTTCTTT.

The V and J genes are TRBV5-4 and TRBJ2-7; D is unresolved. The germline gives CDR1 SGHNT, CDR2 YYREEE (reference sequence). The length of the CDR3 is 18 residues. Trimming shortened V by 4 bases and J by 0 bases, and 23 bases separated the two germline ends. CDR3 in DNA: TGTGCCAGCAGCCTGACCCCACCGGTTAGCCCCCGCTCCTACGAGCAGTACTTC. This translates into CASSLTPPVSPRSYEQYF.

J is TRBJ1-1 and V is TRBV2, with 8 bases fitting TRBD1. The J segment lost 0 bases and the V segment lost 7 bases, leaving 1 base of the junction unmatched. This CDR3 contains 13 residues. CDR1 SNHLY and CDR2 FYNNEI come from the germline V gene. Written as DNA, the CDR3 is TGTGCCAGCACGGACAGGGTGAACACTGAAGCTTTCTTT. Translated: CASTDRVNTEAFF.